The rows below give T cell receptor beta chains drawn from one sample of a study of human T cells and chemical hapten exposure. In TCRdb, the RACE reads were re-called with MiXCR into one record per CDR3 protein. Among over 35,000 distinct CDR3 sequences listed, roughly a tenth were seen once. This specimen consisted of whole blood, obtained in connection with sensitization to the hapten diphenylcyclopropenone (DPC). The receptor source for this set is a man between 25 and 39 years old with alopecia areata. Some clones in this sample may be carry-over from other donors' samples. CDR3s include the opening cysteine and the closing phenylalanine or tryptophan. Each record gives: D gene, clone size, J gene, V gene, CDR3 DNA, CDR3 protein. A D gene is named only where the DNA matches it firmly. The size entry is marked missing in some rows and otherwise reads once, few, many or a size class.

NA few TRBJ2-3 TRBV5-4 TGTGCCAGCAGCTTGGGTTGGGCAGATACGCAGTATTTT CASSLGWADTQYF
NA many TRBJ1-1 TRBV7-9 TGTGCCAGCAGCTCAGGAGTCACAAGGGAGACTGAAGCTTTCTTT CASSSGVTRETEAFF
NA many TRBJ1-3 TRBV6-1 TGTGCCAGCAGTGAAAGGATGGTGAGCTCTGGAAACACCATATATTTT CASSERMVSSGNTIYF
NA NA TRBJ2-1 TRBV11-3 TGTGCCAGCAGCCCCTCCCGTCAAAATGAGCAGTTCTTC CASSPSRQNEQFF
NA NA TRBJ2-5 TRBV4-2 TGTGCCAGCAGCCAAGACTGGCAGGGCGGTTGGAAGACCCAGTACTTC CASSQDWQGGWKTQYF
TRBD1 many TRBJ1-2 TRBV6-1 TGTGCCAGCAGTGAAGTTAACAGGGGGGCGTTTGGCTACACCTTC CASSEVNRGAFGYTF
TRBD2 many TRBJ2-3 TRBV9 TGTGCCAGCAGCCTTTCGGGACTAGCGGGGACCACAGATACGCAGTATTTT CASSLSGLAGTTDTQYF
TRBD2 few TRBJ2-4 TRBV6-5 TGTGCCAGCAGCCCCACGGGGGGGAGTGACGGCATTCAGTACTTC CASSPTGGSDGIQYF
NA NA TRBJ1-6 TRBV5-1 TGCGCCAGCAGCTTGGGCGGGAGCTCCTATAATTCACCCCTCCACTTT CASSLGGSSYNSPLHF
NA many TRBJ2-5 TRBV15 TGTGCCACCAGCAGAGACTGGAGACAGGAAACGAACCGCTACCAAGAGACCCAGTACTTC CATSRDWRQETNRYQETQYF
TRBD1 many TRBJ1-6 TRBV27 TGTGCCAGCAGATCGGAGGGGGCTCGAGGTTCACCCCTCCACTTT CASRSEGARGSPLHF
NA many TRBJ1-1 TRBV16 TGTGCCAGCAGCCAATCGCGGGGGTTCACTGAAGCTTTCTTT CASSQSRGFTEAFF
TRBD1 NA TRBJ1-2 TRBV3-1 TGTGCCAGCAGCCAAGTAAGGAGGACAGGGGGCTATGGCTACACCTTC CASSQVRRTGGYGYTF
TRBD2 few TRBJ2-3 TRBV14 TGTGCCAGCAGCCCGCGGGGGGGCCTTCAAGATACGCAGTATTTT CASSPRGGLQDTQYF
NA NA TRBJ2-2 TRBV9 TGTGCCAGCAGCGAGGCAGCGGCGAACACCGGGGAGCTGTTTTTT CASSEAAANTGELFF
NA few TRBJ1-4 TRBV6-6 TGTGCCAGCAGAGGGGGTAATGAAAAACTGTTTTTT CASRGGNEKLFF
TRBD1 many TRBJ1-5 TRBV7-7 TGTGCCAGCAGCCAAACAGGGGTCGGCAATCAGCCCCAGCATTTT CASSQTGVGNQPQHF
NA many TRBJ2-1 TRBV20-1 TGCAGTGCTAGAGCGAGGGAGCTTCCTTACCTTAACAATGAGCAGTTCTTC CSARARELPYLNNEQFF
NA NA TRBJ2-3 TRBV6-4 TGTGCCAGCAGCCCTGAGTTTGGCCACAGCACAGATACGCAGTATTTT CASSPEFGHSTDTQYF
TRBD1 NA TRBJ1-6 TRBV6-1 TGTGCCAGCAGTGAAAGAATATGGGACAGGAGATTCTCCTATAATTCACCCCTCCACTTT CASSERIWDRRFSYNSPLHF
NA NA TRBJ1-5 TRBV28 TGTGCCAGCAGTTCCTCTCATTTAAGCAATCAGCCCCAGCATTTT CASSSSHLSNQPQHF
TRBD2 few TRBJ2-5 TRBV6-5 TGTGCCAGCAGTCAACTGGGACTAGCGGGGTATGAGACCCAGTACTTC CASSQLGLAGYETQYF
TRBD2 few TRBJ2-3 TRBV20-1 TGCAGTGCTAGTGCTAGCGGGACAGATACGCAGTATTTT CSASASGTDTQYF
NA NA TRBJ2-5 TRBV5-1 TGCGCCAGCAGCTTGGGCATGGAGACCCAGTACTTC CASSLGMETQYF
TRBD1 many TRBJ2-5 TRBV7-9 TGTGCCAGCAGGCCCGCGACAGGGGTCAGAGAGACCCAGTACTTC CASRPATGVRETQYF
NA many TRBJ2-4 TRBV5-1 TGCGCCAGCAGCTTAGATGGGGTGGCAAACATTCAGTACTTC CASSLDGVANIQYF
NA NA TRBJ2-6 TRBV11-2 TGTGCCAGCAGCCCAAGCAGAGCCTCCTCTGGGGCCAACGTCCTGACTTTC CASSPSRASSGANVLTF
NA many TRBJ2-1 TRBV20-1 TGCAGTGGTGGGGACTTTTACAATGAGCAGTTCTTC CSGGDFYNEQFF
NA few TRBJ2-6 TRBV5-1 TGCGCCAGCAGCTTGGTTATAGGCCCAAGCTCTGGGGCCAACGTCCTGACTTTC CASSLVIGPSSGANVLTF
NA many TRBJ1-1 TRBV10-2 TGCGCCAGCAGTGAGAGGACTGAAGCTTTCTTT CASSERTEAFF
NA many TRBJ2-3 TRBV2 TGTGCCAGCAGTGTGGCGGATACGCAGTATTTT CASSVADTQYF
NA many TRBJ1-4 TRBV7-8 TGTGCCAGCAGCTTATTCACCAGGCTTGCTAATGAAAAACTGTTTTTT CASSLFTRLANEKLFF
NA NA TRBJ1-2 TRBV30 TGTGCCTGGAGAGGGGACACCTTAAACTATGGCTACACCTTC CAWRGDTLNYGYTF
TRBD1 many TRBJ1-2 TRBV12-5 TGTGCTAGTGGTTTGGGGCTCCGGGACAGGGGCAAAAACTATGGCTACACCTTC CASGLGLRDRGKNYGYTF
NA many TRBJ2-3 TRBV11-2 TGTGCCAGCAGCTCCCTACCGGTCCCAGGGGTTACGCAGTATTTT CASSSLPVPGVTQYF
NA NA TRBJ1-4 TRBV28 TGTGCCAGCAGGAGAAGGCGGGTGGTCACCCTTAATGAAAAACTGTTTTTT CASRRRRVVTLNEKLFF
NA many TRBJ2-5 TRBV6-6 TGTGCCAGCAGTTCCGGCCGGGAGACCCAGTACTTC CASSSGRETQYF
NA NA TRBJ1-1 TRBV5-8 TGTGCCAGCAGCTTTCTGGGTTCGAGCACTGAAGCTTTCTTT CASSFLGSSTEAFF
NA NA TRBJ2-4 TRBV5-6 TGTGCCAGCAGCCTAAGGGGCAGTAGGGCCAAAAACATTCAGTACTTC CASSLRGSRAKNIQYF
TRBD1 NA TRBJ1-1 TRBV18 TGTGCCAGCCGCCAAGGGGGCAACACTGAAGCTTTCTTT CASRQGGNTEAFF
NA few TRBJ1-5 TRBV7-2 TGTGCCAGCAGCAGAGGGGGGACAAATCAGCCCCAGCATTTT CASSRGGTNQPQHF
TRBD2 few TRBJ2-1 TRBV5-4 TGTGCCAGCAGCAGACTAGCGGGGACCTACAATGAGCAGTTCTTC CASSRLAGTYNEQFF
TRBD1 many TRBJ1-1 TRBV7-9 TGTGCCAGCAGACCCTCCGCGGGACAGAAAACGACTGAAGCTTTCTTT CASRPSAGQKTTEAFF
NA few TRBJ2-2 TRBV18 TGTGCCAGCTCACCAAAATCGAACACCGGGGAGCTGTTTTTT CASSPKSNTGELFF
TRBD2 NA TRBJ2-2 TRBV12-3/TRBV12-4 TGTGCCAGCAGCCAGATGCGGGGGTCCGGGGAGCTGTTTTTT CASSQMRGSGELFF
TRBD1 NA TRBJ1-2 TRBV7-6 TGTGCCAGCAGCTCCCGCGGGACAGGGGGCGAGCTCCATAACTATGGCTACACCTTC CASSSRGTGGELHNYGYTF
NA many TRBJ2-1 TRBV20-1 TGCAGTGCTAGAGACTTCCGCACGACCGGCCAAAATTTCAATGAGCAGTTCTTC CSARDFRTTGQNFNEQFF
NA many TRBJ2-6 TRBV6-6 TGTGCCAGCAGTCGGTTGGGCAGGGGCCACTCTGGGGCCAACGTCCTGACTTTC CASSRLGRGHSGANVLTF
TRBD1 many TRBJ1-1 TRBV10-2 TGCGCCAGCAGTGAGTCAACCGGGACAGGGATCAACGCTGAAGCTTTCTTT CASSESTGTGINAEAFF
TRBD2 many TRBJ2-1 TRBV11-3 TGTGCCAGCAGCTTAATCGCGGGGGATAATGAGCAGTTCTTC CASSLIAGDNEQFF
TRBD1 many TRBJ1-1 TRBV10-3 TGTGCCGGAAGAAGGACAGGGAAGACCACTGAAGCTTTCTTT CAGRRTGKTTEAFF
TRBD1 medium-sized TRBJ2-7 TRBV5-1 TGCGCCAGCAGCTTGGTCGGGACAGGCACCTACGAGCAGTACTTC CASSLVGTGTYEQYF
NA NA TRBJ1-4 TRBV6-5 TGTGCCAGCAGCACGGGTCCTAATGAAAAACTGTTTTTT CASSTGPNEKLFF
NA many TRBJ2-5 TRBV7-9 TGTGCCAGCAGCTCCAGGTCCACCGATGAGACCCAGTACTTC CASSSRSTDETQYF
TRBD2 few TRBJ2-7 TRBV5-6 TGTGCCAGCAGCTCTCTGGGCGGACTAGCGGGCTACGAGCAGTACTTC CASSSLGGLAGYEQYF